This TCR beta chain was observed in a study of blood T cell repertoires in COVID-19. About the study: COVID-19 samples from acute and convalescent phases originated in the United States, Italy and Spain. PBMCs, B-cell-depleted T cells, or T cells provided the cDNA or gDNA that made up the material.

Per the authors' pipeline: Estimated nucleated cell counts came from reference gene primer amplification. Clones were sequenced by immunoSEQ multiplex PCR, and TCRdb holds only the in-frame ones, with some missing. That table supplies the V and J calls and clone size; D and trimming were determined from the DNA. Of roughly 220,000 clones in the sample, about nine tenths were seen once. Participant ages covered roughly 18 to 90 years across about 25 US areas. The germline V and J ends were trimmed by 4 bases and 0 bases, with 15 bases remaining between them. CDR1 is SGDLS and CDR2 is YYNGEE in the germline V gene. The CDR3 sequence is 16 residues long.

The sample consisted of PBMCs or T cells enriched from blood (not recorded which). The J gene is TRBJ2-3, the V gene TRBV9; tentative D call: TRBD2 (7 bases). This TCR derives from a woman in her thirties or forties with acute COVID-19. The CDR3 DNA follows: TGTGCCAGCAGCTCTACGGGGGGCTATAGCACAGATACGCAGTATTTT. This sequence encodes CASSSTGGYSTDTQYF.